This T cell receptor (beta chain) was identified in a study of OX40 agonist ivuxolimab in advanced cancers. The study, taken as a whole, reports: Patients who responded partially at 0.1-3.0 mg/kg showed clonal expansion ranking among the lowest.

The length of the CDR3 is 17 residues. V was cut by 0 bases and J by 0 bases, with 12 bases left in between. The germline gives CDR1 SGDLS, CDR2 YYNGEE. On this clone itself: What it binds is not known.

The method was immunoSEQ multiplex PCR; TCRdb's version includes in-frame clones alone and lacks a portion of them. Of about 62,000 clones listed, 90% to 95% are singletons. The sequencing used CD4+ or CD8+ T cells sorted from blood, collected in a trial of the OX40 agonist ivuxolimab. J is TRBJ2-2 and V is TRBV9, with D uncertain. This TCR came from an adult with an advanced solid tumor such as melanoma, head and neck, liver or kidney cancer. The CDR3 loop reads CASSVGRRATNTGELFF. CDR3 coding DNA: TGTGCCAGCAGCGTAGGGAGACGAGCCACGAACACCGGGGAGCTGTTTTTT.